This entry concerns a single T cell receptor beta chain. Germline loops: CDR1 SGHNT, CDR2 YENEEA. V lost 1 base to trimming and J lost 5 bases, with 12 bases between them. This CDR3 has 15 amino acids. This sample was included in a study of cytomegalovirus exposure and HLA in healthy donors. The method was immunoSEQ multiplex PCR; TCRdb's version includes in-frame clones alone and lacks a portion of them. The sample lists about 160,000 clones, over 85% occurring once. The source of this sequence is a woman aged 18-35 years in good health and CMV-seropositive. The material sequenced was PBMCs. The V call is TRBV11-3, the J call TRBJ2-1; D is perhaps TRBD2 (5 bases). The CDR3 loop reads CASSLGRLGDNEQFF. DNA of the CDR3: TGTGCCAGCAGCTTAGGGAGGCTTGGGGACAATGAGCAGTTCTTC.